The T cell receptor beta chain under discussion was sequenced for a study of Ad26.COV2.S vaccination and SARS-CoV-2 variants. Study-level background: Recipients of Ad26.COV2.S got it intramuscularly, once or twice 56 days apart.

Germline V gene data show CDR1 as MNHEY and CDR2 as SVGAGI. V lost 6 bases, J lost 0 bases, and 14 bases lay in between. This CDR3 is built from 15 residues. The treatment is: 15 to 20 received Ad26.COV2.S at low or high dose, single or two shots; roughly 5 received placebo; per-sample allocation not given. Following the first vaccine or placebo injection, samples were taken on day 63. Repertoires were generated with immunoSEQ multiplex PCR, while TCRdb's copy carries only in-frame clones and drops some. This sample carries about 400,000 clones, around 82% of them seen once, and the ten largest clones take about 7.4%.

The sequence was collected from a person aged 18 to 65 who received the Ad26.COV2.S COVID-19 vaccine or a placebo. The specimen comprised peripheral blood, sampled in a trial of Ad26.COV2.S vaccine versus placebo. The J gene is TRBJ1-2, the V gene TRBV6-5; weak D call: TRBD1 (5 bases). CDR3 sequence (DNA): TGTGCCAGCAGAGCGCGACAGAGAGCTAACTATGGCTACACCTTC. Translation: CASRARQRANYGYTF.